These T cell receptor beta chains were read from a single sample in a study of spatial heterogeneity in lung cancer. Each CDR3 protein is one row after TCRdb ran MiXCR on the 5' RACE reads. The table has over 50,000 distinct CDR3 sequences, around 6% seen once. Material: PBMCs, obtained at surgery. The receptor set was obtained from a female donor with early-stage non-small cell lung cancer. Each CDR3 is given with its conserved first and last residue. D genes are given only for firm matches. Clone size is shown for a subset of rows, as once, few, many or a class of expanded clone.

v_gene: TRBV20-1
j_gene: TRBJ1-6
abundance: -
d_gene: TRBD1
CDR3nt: TGCAGTGCGCAGGGGGCTCTGGAATCACCCCTCCACTTT
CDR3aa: CSAQGALESPLHF

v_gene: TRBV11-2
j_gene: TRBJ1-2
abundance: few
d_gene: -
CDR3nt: TGTGCCAGCAGCCCGGCCACTGGCTACACCTTC
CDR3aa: CASSPATGYTF

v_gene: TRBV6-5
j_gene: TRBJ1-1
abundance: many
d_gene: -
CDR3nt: TGTGCCAGCACCCGCGGGGACACTGAAGCTTTCTTT
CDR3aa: CASTRGDTEAFF

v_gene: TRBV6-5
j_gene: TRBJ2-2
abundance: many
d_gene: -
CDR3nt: TGTGCCACCAAACAGGGTACGGACACCGGGGAGCTGTTTTTT
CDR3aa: CATKQGTDTGELFF

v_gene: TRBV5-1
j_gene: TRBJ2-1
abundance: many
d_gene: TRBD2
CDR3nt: TGCGCCAGCAGCCCCGGGACTAGCGCCTACAATGAGCAGTTCTTC
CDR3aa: CASSPGTSAYNEQFF

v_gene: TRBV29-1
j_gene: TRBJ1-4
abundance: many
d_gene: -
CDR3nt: TGCAGCGTTGGCCGGGATCAGCAACTGTTTTTT
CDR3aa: CSVGRDQQLFF

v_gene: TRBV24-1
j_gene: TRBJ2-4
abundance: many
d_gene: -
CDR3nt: TGTGCCACCAGTCCACAGGTCGACATTCAGTACTTC
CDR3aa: CATSPQVDIQYF

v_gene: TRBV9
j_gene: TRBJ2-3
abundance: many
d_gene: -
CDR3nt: TGTGCCAGCAGCGAGGGGGCGGGAGAGGGCACAGATACGCAGTATTTT
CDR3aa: CASSEGAGEGTDTQYF

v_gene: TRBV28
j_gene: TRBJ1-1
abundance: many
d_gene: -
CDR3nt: TGTGCCAGCAGTTCCGTTTCTAAAGCTTTCTTT
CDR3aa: CASSSVSKAFF

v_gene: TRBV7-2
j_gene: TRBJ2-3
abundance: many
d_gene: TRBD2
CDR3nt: TGTGCCAGCAGCTTAGGCGGGAGATCAACAGATACGCAGTATTTT
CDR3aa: CASSLGGRSTDTQYF

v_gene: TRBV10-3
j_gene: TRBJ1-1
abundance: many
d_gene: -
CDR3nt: TGTGCCATCAGTGAAACGCAGGGAGGGACCACTGAAGCTTTCTTT
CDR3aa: CAISETQGGTTEAFF

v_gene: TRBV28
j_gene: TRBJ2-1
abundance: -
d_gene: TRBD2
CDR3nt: TGTGCCGGGGCTAGCGGGAGCCTCTACAATGAGCAGTTCTTC
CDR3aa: CAGASGSLYNEQFF

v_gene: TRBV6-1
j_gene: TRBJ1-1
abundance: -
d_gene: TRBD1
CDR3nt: TGTGCCAGCAGTGAAGGGACAGGGCAGTTGAAAGCTTTCTTT
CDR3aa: CASSEGTGQLKAFF

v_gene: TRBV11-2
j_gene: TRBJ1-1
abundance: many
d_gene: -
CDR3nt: TGTGCCAGCAGCGTTTACTCGAACACTGAAGCTTTCTTT
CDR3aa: CASSVYSNTEAFF

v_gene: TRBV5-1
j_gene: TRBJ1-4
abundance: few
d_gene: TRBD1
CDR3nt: TGCGCCAGCAGCCGGGGGACAGATCATTATAATGAAAAACTGTTTTTT
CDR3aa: CASSRGTDHYNEKLFF

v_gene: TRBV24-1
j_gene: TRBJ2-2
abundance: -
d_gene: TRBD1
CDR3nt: TGTGCCACCAGTGATTCCAACAGGGGTGCCGGGGAGCTGTTTTTT
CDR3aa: CATSDSNRGAGELFF

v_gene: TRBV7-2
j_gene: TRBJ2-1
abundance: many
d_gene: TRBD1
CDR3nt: TGTGCCAGCAGCCCGTCGGGGACAGGGAGACTTGGTGAGCAGTTCTTC
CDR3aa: CASSPSGTGRLGEQFF

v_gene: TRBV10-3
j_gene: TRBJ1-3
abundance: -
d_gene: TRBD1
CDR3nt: TGTGCCATCAGTACCCCGGGACAGGGAACGGAGAACACCATATATTTT
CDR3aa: CAISTPGQGTENTIYF

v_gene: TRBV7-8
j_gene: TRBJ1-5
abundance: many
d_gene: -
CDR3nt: TGTGCCAGCAGCTTAGGTAGTTTGTCGATCACCAGCAATCAGCCCCAGCATTTT
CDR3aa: CASSLGSLSITSNQPQHF

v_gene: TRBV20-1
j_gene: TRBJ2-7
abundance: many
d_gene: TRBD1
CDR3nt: TGCAGTGCACGGGACAGCTACGAGCAGTACTTC
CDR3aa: CSARDSYEQYF

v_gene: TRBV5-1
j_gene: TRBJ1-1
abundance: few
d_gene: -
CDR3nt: TGCGCCAGCAGCCCTAGGGAGAACACTGAAGCTTTCTTT
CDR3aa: CASSPRENTEAFF

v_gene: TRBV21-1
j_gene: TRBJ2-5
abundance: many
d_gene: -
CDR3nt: TGTGCCAGCAGCAAAGACCGTGGTGCAGGGGAAATACAAGAGACCCAGTACTTC
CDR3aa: CASSKDRGAGEIQETQYF

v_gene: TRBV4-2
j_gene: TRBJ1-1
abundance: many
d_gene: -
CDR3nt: TGTGCCAGCAGCCAAGGGGAGGGCCGGACTGAAGCTTTCTTT
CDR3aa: CASSQGEGRTEAFF

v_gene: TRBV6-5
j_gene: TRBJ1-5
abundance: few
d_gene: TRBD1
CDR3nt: TGTGCCAGCCGGTCCGGGACAGGGAATCAGCCCCAGCATTTT
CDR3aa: CASRSGTGNQPQHF

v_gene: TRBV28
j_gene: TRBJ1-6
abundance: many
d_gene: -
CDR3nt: TGTGCCAGCCTGTCAGGGATCAATTCACCCCTCCACTTT
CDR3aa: CASLSGINSPLHF

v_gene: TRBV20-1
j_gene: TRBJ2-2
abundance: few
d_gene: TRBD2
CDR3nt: TGCAGTGCTAGTCCCTATACTAGCGGGAGATCCGGGGAGCTGTTTTTT
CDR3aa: CSASPYTSGRSGELFF

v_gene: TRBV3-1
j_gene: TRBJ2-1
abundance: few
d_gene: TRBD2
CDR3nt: TGTGCCAGCAGCCAACCCTCTAGCGGGAGAAATGAGCAGTTCTTC
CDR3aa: CASSQPSSGRNEQFF

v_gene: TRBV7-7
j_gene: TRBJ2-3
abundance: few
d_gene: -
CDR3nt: TGTGCTAGCGGCCCTCCAGGCACAGATACGCAGTATTTT
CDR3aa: CASGPPGTDTQYF

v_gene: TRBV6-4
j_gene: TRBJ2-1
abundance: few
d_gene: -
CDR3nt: TGTGCCAGCACGTACAGGTCTTTCAGTCCTGACAATGAGCAGTTCTTC
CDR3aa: CASTYRSFSPDNEQFF

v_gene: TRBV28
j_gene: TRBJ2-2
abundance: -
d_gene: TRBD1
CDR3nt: TGTGCCAGCAGTTCCCCTGGGACAGCTAACACCGGGGAGCTGTTTTTT
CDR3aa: CASSSPGTANTGELFF

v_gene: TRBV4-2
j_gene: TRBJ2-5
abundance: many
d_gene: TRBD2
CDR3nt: TGTGCCAGCAGCCTTAGCGGGACGGGGCAAGAGACCCAGTACTTC
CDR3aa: CASSLSGTGQETQYF

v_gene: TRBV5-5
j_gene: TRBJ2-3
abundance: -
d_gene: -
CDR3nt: TGTGCCAGCAGCCATTTGGCGGGCGGGACAGTAGCAGATACGCAGTATTTT
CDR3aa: CASSHLAGGTVADTQYF

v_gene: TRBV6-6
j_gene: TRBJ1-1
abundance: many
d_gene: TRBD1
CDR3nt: TGTGCCAGCAGTCCGAACAGGGGGAACACTGAAGCTTTCTTT
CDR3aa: CASSPNRGNTEAFF

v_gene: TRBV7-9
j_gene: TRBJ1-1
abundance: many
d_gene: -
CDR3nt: TGTGCCAGCAGCTGGACAGAGAACACTGAAGCTTTCTTT
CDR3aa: CASSWTENTEAFF

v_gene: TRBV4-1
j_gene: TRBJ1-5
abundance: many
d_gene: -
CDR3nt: TGCGCCAGCAGTCGCACCCCGGGGGAGCCCCAGCATTTT
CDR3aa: CASSRTPGEPQHF

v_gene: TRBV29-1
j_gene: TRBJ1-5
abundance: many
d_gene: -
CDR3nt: TGCAGCGTTGGGGGCGGGGGCAATCAGCCCCAGCATTTT
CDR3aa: CSVGGGGNQPQHF

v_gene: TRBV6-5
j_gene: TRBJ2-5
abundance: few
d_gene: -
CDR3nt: TGTGCCAGCAGCCCGTTACTAGGGGGAGGAGAGACCCAGTACTTC
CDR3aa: CASSPLLGGGETQYF

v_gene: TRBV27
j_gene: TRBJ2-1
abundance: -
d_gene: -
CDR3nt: TGTGCCAGCAGTCTCCGAGACAATGAGCAGTTCTTC
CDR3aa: CASSLRDNEQFF

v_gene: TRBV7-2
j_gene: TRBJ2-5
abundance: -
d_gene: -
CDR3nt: TGTGCCAGCAGCTTGAACGCAGGGGAAGAGACCCAGTACTTC
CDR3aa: CASSLNAGEETQYF

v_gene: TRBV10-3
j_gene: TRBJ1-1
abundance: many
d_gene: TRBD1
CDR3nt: TGTGCCATCAGTGACTCCGGGACAGGGGGCACTGAAGCTTTCTTT
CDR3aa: CAISDSGTGGTEAFF

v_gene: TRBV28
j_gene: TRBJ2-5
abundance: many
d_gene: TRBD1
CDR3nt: TGTGCCAGCAGTGGACCGGGACAGGGGGACATTCAAGAGACCCAGTACTTC
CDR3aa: CASSGPGQGDIQETQYF

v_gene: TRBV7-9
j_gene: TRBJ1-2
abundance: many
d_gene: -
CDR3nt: TGTGCCTCCACATACGGGGATTGGGGCTACACCTTC
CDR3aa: CASTYGDWGYTF

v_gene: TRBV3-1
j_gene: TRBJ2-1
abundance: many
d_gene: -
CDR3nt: TGTGCCAGCAGCCAAGATACAACAGGTTTTCGTCAGCAGTTCTTC
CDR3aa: CASSQDTTGFRQQFF

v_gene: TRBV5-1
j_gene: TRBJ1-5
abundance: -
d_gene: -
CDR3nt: TGCGCCAGCAGTCCCGATGGGGAAGGTCCCCAGCATTTT
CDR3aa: CASSPDGEGPQHF

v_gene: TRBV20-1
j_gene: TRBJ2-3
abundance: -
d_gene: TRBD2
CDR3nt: TGCAGTGTCGGACTAGCGGGGGCCCCCACAGATACGCAGTATTTT
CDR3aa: CSVGLAGAPTDTQYF

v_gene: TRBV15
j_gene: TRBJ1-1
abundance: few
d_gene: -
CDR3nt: TGTGCCACCTCCAGGGGATCGAACACTGAAGCTTTCTTT
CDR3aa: CATSRGSNTEAFF

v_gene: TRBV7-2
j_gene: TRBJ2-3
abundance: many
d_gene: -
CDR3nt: TGTGCCAGCAGCTCCGGAGAAGCGCGGGGTAGCGATACGCAGTATTTT
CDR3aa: CASSSGEARGSDTQYF

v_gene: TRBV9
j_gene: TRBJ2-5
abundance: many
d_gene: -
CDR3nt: TGTGCCAGCAGCGCCGACCCTGGAGAGACCCAGTACTTC
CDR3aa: CASSADPGETQYF

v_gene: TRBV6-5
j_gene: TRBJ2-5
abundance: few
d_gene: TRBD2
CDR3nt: TGTGCCAGCAGTTACTCGAGAGCGGGAGGACAAGAGACCCAGTACTTC
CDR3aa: CASSYSRAGGQETQYF

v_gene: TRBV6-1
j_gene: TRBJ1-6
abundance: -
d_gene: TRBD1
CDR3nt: TGTGCCAGCAGAGAAGGGACAGTGAGGAATTCACCCCTCCACTTT
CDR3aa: CASREGTVRNSPLHF

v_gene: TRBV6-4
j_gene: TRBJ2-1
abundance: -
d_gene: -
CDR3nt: TGTGCCAGCAGCGCAGAGGAGACGTCCTACAATGAGCAGTTCTTC
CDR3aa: CASSAEETSYNEQFF